The following is a TCR beta chain sequence with its context. The data are from a study of blood T cell repertoires in COVID-19. Study-wide context: Acute and convalescent COVID-19 specimens originated in the United States, Italy and Spain. The cDNA or gDNA used as material had been derived from T cells, B-cell-depleted T cells, or PBMCs.

TCRdb's table, derived via immunoSEQ multiplex PCR, lists solely in-frame clones and lacks some. The repertoire has roughly 220,000 clones, about nine tenths of them found once; the top ten carry around 3.5%. This CDR3 has 15 residues. CDR1 is PRHDT, CDR2 FYEKMQ, per germline (reference sequence). Between the trimmed V and J ends, which lost 5 bases and 2 bases, there was a span of 15 bases. Cohort assignment relied on participant-reported clinical history. Sequences were obtained from PBMCs or T cells enriched from blood (not recorded which). The source is a woman aged 40 to 50 with acute COVID-19. The chain joins TRBV13 to TRBJ1-2, with D perhaps matching TRBD1 (5 bases). CDR3: CASSPRGGTNYGYTF. DNA for the CDR3: TGTGCCAGCAGCCCCCGGGGAGGGACCAACTATGGCTACACCTTC. The full variable domain, with the rest looked up from reference TRBV13 and TRBJ1-2, is AAGVIQSPRHLIKEKRETATLKCYPIPRHDTVYWYQQGPGQDPQFLISFYEKMQSDKGSIPDRFSAQQFSDYHSELNMSSLELGDSALYFCASSPRGGTNYGYTFGSGTRLTVV.